A selection of T cell receptor beta chains follows, all from one sample in a study of blood T cell repertoires in COVID-19. Assay used: immunoSEQ multiplex PCR; TCRdb lists only in-frame clones, some missing. Of 150,000 to 200,000 clones in the sample, roughly 80% were seen once. The sample was peripheral blood. These receptors originate from a woman aged 40 to 50 with COVID-19, enrolled during active disease. CDR3s include the opening cysteine and the closing phenylalanine or tryptophan. Fields, in order: V gene, clone size, D gene, J gene, CDR3 protein, CDR3 DNA. A D gene is named only where the DNA matches it firmly. Clone size appears in some rows only: once, few, many, or a class for an expanded clone.

TRBV7-9	-	TRBD1	TRBJ2-2	CASSLTEGADTGELFF	TGTGCCAGCAGTCTTACAGAGGGGGCCGACACCGGGGAGCTGTTTTTT
TRBV5-4	-	TRBD2	TRBJ2-3	CASSLGFSGGYTDTQYF	TGTGCCAGCAGCTTGGGGTTTAGCGGGGGGTATACAGATACGCAGTATTTT
TRBV7-6	-	TRBD1	TRBJ2-2	CASSAQRDRLTGELFF	TGTGCCAGCAGCGCCCAACGGGACAGACTAACCGGGGAGCTGTTTTTT
TRBV20-1	once	-	TRBJ1-1	CSATVNTEAFF	TGCAGTGCCACGGTGAACACTGAAGCTTTCTTT
TRBV21-1	-	-	TRBJ2-3	CASSRQEDCTDTQYF	TGTGCCAGCAGCAGACAAGAGGACTGCACAGATACGCAGTATTTT
TRBV11-3	-	-	TRBJ1-1	CASSYSPWTEAFF	TGTGCCAGCAGCTATAGTCCGTGGACTGAAGCTTTCTTT
TRBV2	once	-	TRBJ2-6	CASNREGANVLTF	TGTGCCAGCAACCGGGAAGGGGCCAACGTCCTGACTTTC
TRBV6-5	-	-	TRBJ2-3	CASSPQGRTQYF	TGTGCCAGCAGTCCCCAGGGCCGTACGCAGTATTTT
TRBV6-6	-	TRBD1	TRBJ1-5	CASSGSPGQGVKKGAQHF	TGTGCCAGCAGTGGATCCCCGGGACAGGGGGTTAAAAAAGGAGCCCAGCATTTT
TRBV3-1/TRBV3-2	once	TRBD2	TRBJ2-3	CASSPGWERGPDTQYF	TGTGCCAGCAGCCCCGGGTGGGAGCGGGGACCGGATACGCAGTATTTT
TRBV7-3	-	-	TRBJ2-1	CASSITQVTEQFF	TGTGCCAGCAGCATCACACAGGTAACTGAGCAGTTCTTC